This TCR beta chain is drawn from a study of neurological immune-mediated disorders. Findings and caveats of the study: Because no CDR3 amino acid sequences were shared across subjects by expanded clones, private repertoires were suggested in all groups. It was HTLV-1-associated myelopathy that showed the most TCR clonal expansion, while multiple sclerosis showed the least, falling below healthy controls.

In regard to this clonotype: Antigen: not known.

The cDNA came from 5'RACE, which used 10-nucleotide random UMIs. TCRdb independently ran MiXCR on the 5' RACE reads; one entry per CDR3 protein. The table lists about 53,000 distinct CDR3 sequences, around a sixth of them singletons. The CDR3 has 14 residues. Trimming pared 1 base from V and 3 bases from J, leaving 10 bases between. Volunteers from a blood bank in Maryland, USA, made up the healthy controls. This TCR derives from a man in his 60s in good health. This rearrangement joins TRBV12-3 or TRBV12-4 to TRBJ2-7; unclear D gene. The material sequenced was PBMCs. CDR3: CASSLGSIGYEQYF. The CDR3 region has the DNA TGTGCCAGCAGTTTAGGGTCAATCGGCTACGAGCAGTACTTC.